Below, 27 T cell receptor beta chains from the same sample are listed, as sequenced in a study of blood T cell repertoires in COVID-19. The data were produced by immunoSEQ multiplex PCR, yet TCRdb's version contains in-frame clones alone and is incomplete. The sample lists about 130,000 clones; around nine tenths were seen once. The source material was peripheral blood. The receptors shown here come from a man aged 55 to 69 with active or convalescent COVID-19.

This chain links TRBV3-1 (or the pseudogene TRBV3-2) with TRBJ2-1; 9 nucleotides match TRBD1. Trimming cost V 3 bases and J 10 bases; bases outside gene matches: 7. Germline values: CDR1 LGHDT, CDR2 YNNKEL (reference sequence). The CDR3 contains 14 residues. Here the CDR3 DNA reads TGTGCCAGCAGCCACTACAGGGGGCTTCGGGAGCAGTTCTTC. Translated: CASSHYRGLREQFF.

The genes are TRBV7-8 and TRBJ2-6; the D is unclear. CDR1 SGHVS and CDR2 FQNEAQ come from the germline V gene. The CDR3 covers 15 residues. Between the trimmed V and J ends, which lost 5 bases and 1 base, there was a span of 9 bases. The CDR3 loop reads CASSPVNSGANVLTF. The CDR3 region has the DNA TGTGCCAGCAGCCCGGTCAATTCTGGGGCCAACGTCCTGACTTTC.

V and J are TRBV24-1 and TRBJ1-1; possibly TRBD1 for D (6 bases). The germline V and J ends were trimmed by 2 bases and 11 bases, with 23 bases remaining between them. This CDR3 spans 16 amino acids. Germline CDR1 is KGHDR and CDR2 is SFDVKD. The CDR3 spells CATSDSNSGTLGPAFF. As DNA, the CDR3 is TGTGCCACCAGTGATTCGAACTCCGGGACATTAGGTCCGGCTTTCTTT.

The genes are TRBV10-3 and TRBJ2-7; 9 bases map to TRBD2. The CDR3 has 12 residues. Germline CDR1 reads ENHRY; CDR2 reads SYGVKD. V lost 7 bases, J lost 5 bases, and 3 bases stayed unmatched. CDR3 coding DNA: TGTGCCATCAAATTAGCGGGAGACGAGCAGTACTTC. This encodes CAIKLAGDEQYF.

CDR3 bases: TGTGCCAGCATGAAGGAGATGAACACTGAAGCTTTCTTT. This sequence encodes CASMKEMNTEAFF. V usage is TRBV27 and J usage is TRBJ1-1; D is ambiguous. Germline assignment: CDR1 MNHEY and CDR2 SMNVEV (reference sequence). V was pared by 7 bases and J by 0 bases, with 9 bases between. The CDR3 runs 13 residues.

The rearrangement links TRBV5-1 to TRBJ2-3; tentatively, D is TRBD1 (5 bases). Per germline, CDR1 SGHRS and CDR2 YFSETQ. The ends were cut back, 4 bases at V and 1 base at J, with 13 bases in the middle. This CDR3 is built from 15 residues. The CDR3 nucleotides are TGCGCCAGCAGCATTAATGGGGCTCGCACAGATACGCAGTATTTT. This gives the protein CASSINGARTDTQYF. Complete variable domain (other parts from reference TRBV5-1 and TRBJ2-3): KAGVTQTPRYLIKTRGQQVTLSCSPISGHRSVSWYQQTPGQGLQFLFEYFSETQRNKGNFPGRFSGRQFSNSRSEMNVSTLELGDSALYLCASSINGARTDTQYFGPGTRLTVL.

The chain recombines TRBV7-2 with TRBJ1-1; D gene uncertain. The germline V gene has CDR1 SGHTA and CDR2 FQGNSA. The ends were cut back, 5 bases at V and 1 base at J, with 8 bases in the middle. CDR3 length: 13 amino acids. The CDR3 spells CASSTRGNTEAFF. CDR3 nucleotides: TGTGCCAGCAGCACGCGGGGGAACACTGAAGCTTTCTTT.

The rearrangement uses TRBV5-4 and TRBJ1-5; possibly TRBD1 for D (5 bases). This CDR3 region has 16 residues. From germline, CDR1 is SGHNT and CDR2 YYREEE (reference sequence). Trimming removed 4 bases at V and 3 bases at J, with 17 bases between. CDR3 protein: CASSVGGKLPNQPQHF. The CDR3 DNA sequence: TGTGCCAGCAGCGTTGGGGGGAAGCTCCCCAATCAGCCCCAGCATTTT.

V is TRBV20-1 and J is TRBJ2-5; the D gene is possibly TRBD1 (5 bases). CDR3 length: 15 amino acids. The germline V and J ends were trimmed by 3 bases and 1 base, with 15 bases remaining between them. CDR1 and CDR2 from the germline V gene are DFQATT and SNEGSKA (reference sequence). This CDR3 reads CSASGAGATQETQYF. The CDR3, as DNA: TGCAGTGCTAGTGGCGCTGGGGCTACCCAAGAGACCCAGTACTTC.

CDR3 sequence (DNA): TGTGCCAGCAGTTTAGAGGGGCTAGGTGGCTACACCTTC. It encodes CASSLEGLGGYTF. The chain links TRBV12-3 or TRBV12-4 to TRBJ1-2, with D perhaps matching TRBD1 (5 bases). Trimming pared 1 base from V and 7 bases from J, leaving 10 bases between. The CDR3 has 13 residues.

V gene TRBV28 combines with J gene TRBJ2-2; 7 bases map to TRBD2. The CDR3 contains 15 residues. Germline V gives CDR1 MDHEN, CDR2 SYDVKM. The trim removed 5 bases at V and 4 bases at J, leaving 7 bases unmatched. The CDR3 here is CASSPGGGGTGELFF. CDR3 nucleotides: TGTGCCAGCAGTCCTGGCGGGGGAGGCACCGGGGAGCTGTTTTTT.

The genes are TRBV27 and TRBJ2-7; TRBD2 might be the D (5 bases). Trimming took 5 bases from V and 9 from J, leaving 14 bases between them. Germline V CDR1 and CDR2: MNHEY, SMNVEV (reference sequence). This CDR3 is built from 12 residues. CDR3 sequence: CASSPLSRGQYF. The CDR3 DNA is TGTGCCAGCAGTCCCCTCTCCCGGGGGCAGTACTTC.

This rearrangement joins TRBV6-2 or TRBV6-3 to TRBJ2-1, with a weak D call TRBD2 (5 bases). There are 17 residues in the CDR3. Germline CDR1 and CDR2: MNHEY and SVGEGT. Trimming left V 0 bases short and J 3 bases short, with 15 bases between. The CDR3 sequence is CASSYSPTIGLYNEQFF. The CDR3, as DNA: TGTGCCAGCAGTTACTCACCGACTATTGGGCTCTACAATGAGCAGTTCTTC.

The chain has TRBV7-2 and TRBJ2-5, with D possibly TRBD2 on 6 matching bases. With 1 base removed from V and 2 bases from J, the gap between germline ends came to 17 bases. The V gene's germline CDR1 is SGHTA and CDR2 FQGNSA. The CDR3 totals 17 residues. In nucleotides, the CDR3 is TGTGCCAGCAGCTTAGAAGTCCGCCGCCGGGGGCAAGAGACCCAGTACTTC. Translating it yields CASSLEVRRRGQETQYF.

This clone showed up just once. The chain combines TRBV28 with TRBJ1-1, with TRBD1 matching 7 bases. V lost 3 bases to trimming and J lost 7 bases; unmatched junction nucleotides: 8. The CDR3 covers 14 residues. Germline CDR1 MDHEN, CDR2 SYDVKM. The CDR3 nucleotides are TGTGCCAGCAGTTTCGGACAGGTGGGGGGTGAAGCTTTCTTT. It specifies CASSFGQVGGEAFF.

The chain carries TRBV15 and TRBJ1-6; D unclear. Per the germline V gene, CDR1 is LNHNV and CDR2 is YYDKDF (reference sequence). The CDR3 covers 16 residues. V was cut by 0 bases and J by 2 bases, with 8 bases left in between. CDR3: CATSRDPRTYNSPLHF. The CDR3 DNA sequence: TGTGCCACCAGCAGAGATCCGCGAACCTATAATTCACCCCTCCACTTT.

This chain connects TRBV19 to TRBJ2-3; D gene unclear. The CDR3 covers 15 residues. V shed 9 bases and J shed 6 bases, with 22 bases lying between them. The germline V gene has CDR1 LNHDA and CDR2 SQIVND (reference sequence). CDR3 in DNA: TGTGCCAGCAAATCGACTGCAAGCCGAGTTGATACGCAGTATTTT. Translated: CASKSTASRVDTQYF.

The chain is built from TRBV7-2 and TRBJ1-1, with 9 bases that match TRBD1. The CDR3 runs to 17 residues. Germline values: CDR1 SGHTA, CDR2 FQGNSA. The junction had 11 bases not matched to a gene; V was cut back by 0 bases and J by 6 bases. CDR3 amino acids: CASSLAPYRGLGPEAFF. Written as DNA, the CDR3 is TGTGCCAGCAGCTTAGCGCCCTACAGGGGGCTCGGTCCTGAAGCTTTCTTT.

The chain is built from TRBV29-1 and TRBJ1-1; tentative D call: TRBD1 (5 bases). The germline CDR1 and CDR2 sequences are SQVTM and ANQGSEA. CDR3 length: 14 residues. V lost 3 bases and J 0 bases, leaving 11 bases between the germline ends. The CDR3, as DNA: TGCAGCGTTGAGGCAGGGTCCATGAACACTGAAGCTTTCTTT. Translating it yields CSVEAGSMNTEAFF.

This clone was seen once. The CDR3 region is CASTTGLGANYGYTF. CDR3 bases: TGTGCCAGCACAACGGGGTTGGGAGCTAACTATGGCTACACCTTC. The rearrangement joins TRBV28 to TRBJ1-2; no clear D gene. From germline, CDR1 is MDHEN and CDR2 SYDVKM. Trimming pared 7 bases from V and 0 bases from J, leaving 15 bases between. The CDR3 is 15 amino acids.

In nucleotides, the CDR3 is TGTGCCAGCAGCTTAGCGAGTGATAACTACTACAATGAGCAGTTCTTC. This translates into CASSLASDNYYNEQFF. This chain uses TRBV7-2 with TRBJ2-1; D ambiguous. This CDR3 is 16 amino acids long. Germline V lookup: CDR1 SGHTA, CDR2 FQGNSA. V was shortened by 0 bases and J by 3 bases, with 12 bases between the two germline ends.

The chain is built from TRBV12-3 or TRBV12-4 and TRBJ1-2; 7 nucleotides align to TRBD1. V was clipped by 5 bases and J by 3 bases; unmatched bases: 3. This CDR3 is 13 amino acids long. The CDR3 bases are TGTGCCAGCAGTAAGACAGGGTACTATGGCTACACCTTC. It encodes CASSKTGYYGYTF.

The chain's CDR3 is CAWEDAGTGDSPLHF. The CDR3 bases are TGTGCCTGGGAGGACGCCGGGACAGGGGATTCACCCCTCCACTTT. The chain couples TRBV30 to TRBJ1-6, with TRBD1 matching 10 bases. V lost 5 bases to trimming and J lost 8 bases; unmatched junction nucleotides: 9. Germline V CDR1 and CDR2: GTSNPN, SVGIG (reference sequence). This CDR3 region has 15 residues.

V gene TRBV19 combines with J gene TRBJ1-4, with D uncertain. The CDR3 is 13 amino acids. V was trimmed by 1 base and J by 7 bases, leaving 7 bases between them. Per germline, CDR1 LNHDA and CDR2 SQIVND (reference sequence). The CDR3 region is CASSIVGAEKLFF. The CDR3 DNA reads as TGTGCCAGTAGTATAGTTGGAGCTGAAAAACTGTTTTTT. The full variable domain, rest sourced from reference TRBV19 and TRBJ1-4, is DGGITQSPKYLFRKEGQNVTLSCEQNLNHDAMYWYRQDPGQGLRLIYYSQIVNDFQKGDIAEGYSVSREKKESFPLTVTSAQKNPTAFYLCASSIVGAEKLFFGSGTQLSVL.

This chain uses TRBV2 with TRBJ2-7; D call uncertain. The germline gives CDR1 SNHLY, CDR2 FYNNEI. The CDR3 covers 14 residues. The V end was cut by 5 bases, the J end by 0 bases, with 11 bases between. CDR3 DNA sequence: TGTGCCAGCAGTCCGCGGCGGAGCTCCTACGAGCAGTACTTC. Translating it yields CASSPRRSSYEQYF. The full variable domain, in which reference TRBV2 and TRBJ2-7 provide the parts outside the CDR3, is EPEVTQTPSHQVTQMGQEVILRCVPISNHLYFYWYRQILGQKVEFLVSFYNNEISEKSEIFDDQFSVERPDGSNFTLKIRSTKLEDSAMYFCASSPRRSSYEQYFGPGTRLTVT.

The chain uses TRBV27 and TRBJ2-5; D uncertain. V was cut by 4 bases and J by 4 bases, with 19 bases left in between. Germline assignment: CDR1 MNHEY and CDR2 SMNVEV (reference sequence). The CDR3 runs 16 residues. The CDR3 sequence: CASSSGQWVAPETQYF. In DNA, the CDR3 is TGTGCCAGCAGTTCTGGGCAGTGGGTGGCCCCAGAGACCCAGTACTTC.

The J gene is TRBJ1-6, the V gene TRBV7-8; a possible D gene is TRBD1 (6 bases). The germline V gene has CDR1 SGHVS and CDR2 FQNEAQ. The ends were cut back, 1 base at V and 8 bases at J, with 9 bases in the middle. This CDR3 has 14 residues. CDR3 DNA sequence: TGTGCCAGCAGCTTAGGCGCAGGGGATTCACCCCTCCACTTT. It yields the protein CASSLGAGDSPLHF.